This TCR beta chain was recorded in a study of T-cell memory formation after mild COVID-19. Study-level information: The two donors had largely donor-specific TCR clusters.

MiXCR was run by TCRdb on the 5' RACE reads, yielding one entry per CDR3 protein. The repertoire holds about 560,000 distinct CDR3 sequences, around 15% seen once, with approximately 8.1% in the top ten. Whole-study findings and limits: Clones contracting over day 15 to 85 were CD4/CD8 balanced, with later expanders leaning CD4+.

The sample holds many counts of this clonotype. The target antigen is unknown. V gave up 1 base and J gave up 0 bases; unmatched junction bases: 14. This CDR3 is built from 19 residues. The germline V gene encodes CDR1 MNHNY and CDR2 SVGAGI (reference sequence). Sequencing was done on a sample of PBMCs or a T cell subset sorted from them (not recorded which). J is TRBJ2-7 and V is TRBV6-6, with 8 bases matching TRBD1. The TCR sequence derives from an adult woman who had mild COVID-19 (a few samples of this study predate the infection). Cell type and time point are not known. This chain's CDR3 is CASSYLASGTGTNSYEQYF. For the CDR3, the DNA is TGTGCCAGCAGTTACTTAGCCTCCGGGACAGGTACTAACTCCTACGAGCAGTACTTC.